The 28 T cell receptor beta chains presented below share a single source sample, sequenced in a study of memory CD4+ T cells and cytomegalovirus serostatus. Single viable CD3+CD4+CD8-CD45RO+ cells were sorted as the memory CD4+ T cells. Assay used: immunoSEQ multiplex PCR; TCRdb lists only in-frame clones, some missing. The table shows 45,000 to 60,000 clones, with 80% to 90% occurring only once. Sequencing was carried out using memory CD4+ T cells from blood. The receptors were sampled from an adult in good health and CMV-seropositive.

The chain has TRBV12-5 and TRBJ1-6, with TRBD1 as a possible D gene (5 bases). The CDR3 length is 17 residues. From germline, CDR1 is LGHNT and CDR2 FRNRAP. Trimming took 0 bases from V and 8 from J, leaving 17 bases between them. The CDR3 bases are TGTGCTAGTGGTTTGGTAGCGGGGGGACGGATTTATTCACCCCTCCACTTT. Protein sequence: CASGLVAGGRIYSPLHF.

This chain links TRBV28 with TRBJ1-5; 8 positions match TRBD1. This CDR3 is built from 15 residues. Germline V gives CDR1 MDHEN, CDR2 SYDVKM. Losses at the gene ends were 6 bases for V and 5 bases for J; bases not matched to a gene: 9. The CDR3 loop reads CASSSSGTGYQPQHF. CDR3 coding DNA: TGTGCCAGCAGCAGCTCCGGGACAGGATATCAGCCCCAGCATTTT.

V usage is TRBV7-2 and J usage is TRBJ2-3; D remains unclear. The V end was cut by 7 bases, the J end by 4 bases, with 15 bases between. The CDR3 contains 14 residues. Germline CDR1 is SGHTA and CDR2 is FQGNSA. Here the CDR3 DNA reads TGTGCCAGCAAACAAGGGTACTTGGCAGATACGCAGTATTTT. Residues: CASKQGYLADTQYF.

The chain links TRBV11-2 to TRBJ2-5, with TRBD1 matching 11 bases. The CDR3 contains 15 residues. The V gene end was trimmed by 4 bases and the J gene end by 5 bases; junction bases not matched to a gene: 6. Germline V lookup: CDR1 SGHAT, CDR2 FQNNGV. CDR3 loop: CASSSGQGALETQYF. Here the CDR3 DNA reads TGTGCCAGCAGCTCCGGACAGGGGGCTTTGGAGACCCAGTACTTC. Together with reference TRBV11-2 and TRBJ2-5, the CDR3 gives the full variable domain: EAGVAQSPRYKIIEKRQSVAFWCNPISGHATLYWYQQILGQGPKLLIQFQNNGVVDDSQLPKDRFSAERLKGVDSTLKIQPAKLEDSAVYLCASSSGQGALETQYFGPGTRLLVL.

The rearrangement uses TRBV7-2 and TRBJ1-5, with TRBD1 matching over 8 bases. The V and J ends lost 5 bases and 1 base, in that order; junction bases with no gene match: 7. Germline CDR1 is SGHTA and CDR2 is FQGNSA. CDR3 size: 16 residues. CDR3 in amino acids: CASSPGDRRSNQPQHF. Here the CDR3 DNA reads TGTGCCAGCAGCCCTGGGGACAGGAGAAGCAATCAGCCCCAGCATTTT.

V and J are TRBV10-2 and TRBJ1-1; D is ambiguous. Germline V gives CDR1 WSHSY, CDR2 SAAADI. Trimming removed 3 bases from V and 1 base from J, with 9 bases in between. The CDR3 consists of 14 residues. The CDR3 DNA sequence: TGCGCCAGCAGTGAAAGTGAAGGGAACACTGAAGCTTTCTTT. Its translation is CASSESEGNTEAFF.

The chain has TRBV6-1 and TRBJ1-1; possible D gene TRBD1, 5 bases. Trimming removed 4 bases at V and 3 bases at J, with 9 bases between. The CDR3 totals 13 residues. Germline V gene data show CDR1 as MNHNS and CDR2 as SASEGT. The CDR3 nucleotides are TGTGCCAGCAGTGGCCAGGGTGACACTGAAGCTTTCTTT. Translating it yields CASSGQGDTEAFF.

This CDR3 is CASSNPGQASYEQYF. Here the CDR3 DNA reads TGTGCCAGCAGTAACCCGGGACAGGCGTCCTACGAGCAGTACTTC. The chain couples TRBV6-5 to TRBJ2-7; 8 nucleotides match TRBD1. This CDR3 has 15 residues. Germline CDR1 and CDR2: MNHEY and SVGAGI. The V and J ends lost 5 bases and 1 base, in that order; junction bases with no gene match: 7.

There are a few counts of this clone. One junction end disagrees with the germline gene, perhaps due to a read error. The chain employs TRBV7-7 and TRBJ2-5, with 7 bases lining up with TRBD2. Germline assignment: CDR1 SSHAT and CDR2 FNYEAQ (reference sequence). This CDR3 region has 16 residues. This chain's CDR3 is CASSLGVTGGRETQYF. In DNA, the CDR3 is TGTGCTAGCAGCTTAGGGGTTACGGGGGGAAGGGAGACCCAGTACTTC. The variable domain in full, with the rest retrieved from reference TRBV7-7 and TRBJ2-5, is GAGVSQSPRYKVTKRGQDVTLRCDPISSHATLYWYQQALGQGPEFLTYFNYEAQPDKSGLPSDRFSAERPEGSISTLTIQRTEQRDSAMYRCASSLGVTGGRETQYFGPGTRLLVL.

There are a few counts of this clone. V is TRBV5-1 and J is TRBJ1-4; D ambiguous. The CDR3 is made up of 14 amino acids. Germline CDR1 reads SGHRS; CDR2 reads YFSETQ. The ends were cut back, 2 bases at V and 5 bases at J, with 10 bases in the middle. In DNA form, the CDR3 reads TGCGCCAGCAGCTTAGGACTAGGGAATGAAAAACTGTTTTTT. This gives the protein CASSLGLGNEKLFF.

V gene TRBV2 combines with J gene TRBJ1-5, with 11 bases identical to TRBD1. V shed 6 bases and J 5 bases; nucleotides not matched to a gene: 3. CDR3 length: 14 amino acids. CDR1 and CDR2 from the germline V gene are SNHLY and FYNNEI. CDR3 residues: CASREGQGDQPQHF. The CDR3 nucleotides are TGTGCCAGCAGGGAGGGACAGGGGGATCAGCCCCAGCATTTT. The complete variable domain, with remaining parts taken from reference TRBV2 and TRBJ1-5, reads EPEVTQTPSHQVTQMGQEVILRCVPISNHLYFYWYRQILGQKVEFLVSFYNNEISEKSEIFDDQFSVERPDGSNFTLKIRSTKLEDSAMYFCASREGQGDQPQHFGDGTRLSIL.

The V and J genes are TRBV6-5 and TRBJ2-7, with D perhaps matching TRBD2 (5 bases). CDR3 length: 13 amino acids. Germline CDR1 MNHEY, CDR2 SVGAGI. Trimming took off 0 bases at V and 3 bases at J, with 6 bases between the two ends. The DNA of the CDR3 is TGTGCCAGCAGTTACTCGAGGGTCTACGAGCAGTACTTC. It codes for CASSYSRVYEQYF.

J is TRBJ2-7 and V is TRBV7-2; 7 bases are shared with TRBD2. This CDR3 has 14 residues. J was trimmed by 4 bases and V by 3 bases; bases with no gene match: 6. Per germline, CDR1 SGHTA and CDR2 FQGNSA. The chain's CDR3 is CASSFGGSPYEQYF. The DNA for the CDR3 is TGTGCCAGCAGCTTCGGGGGGAGCCCATACGAGCAGTACTTC.

This sequence joins TRBV5-6 and TRBJ1-6, with 9 bases matching TRBD1. CDR1 is SGHDT and CDR2 is YYEEEE in the germline V gene. The length of the CDR3 is 15 residues. With V trimmed by 3 bases and J by 8 bases, 6 bases remained unmatched. The CDR3 coding sequence is TGTGCCAGCAGCTCCCTGGACAGGGGAGATTCACCCCTCCACTTT. This codes for CASSSLDRGDSPLHF.

The chain links TRBV28 to TRBJ1-2; no firm D call. There are 15 residues in the CDR3. The germline V gene has CDR1 MDHEN and CDR2 SYDVKM. The germline V and J ends were trimmed by 5 bases and 2 bases, with 15 bases remaining between them. This chain's CDR3 is CASSPYPGSNYGYTF. The CDR3 DNA follows: TGTGCCAGCAGTCCCTACCCCGGGAGCAACTATGGCTACACCTTC.

The chain links TRBV5-6 to TRBJ2-1; D ambiguous. The germline CDR1 and CDR2 sequences are SGHDT and YYEEEE. With 0 bases removed from V and 7 bases from J, the gap between germline ends came to 2 bases. There are 11 residues in the CDR3. The DNA for the CDR3 is TGTGCCAGCAGCTTGGGAAATGAGCAGTTCTTC. It encodes CASSLGNEQFF.

The rearrangement joins TRBV5-1 to TRBJ2-3; D is ambiguous. Germline V gives CDR1 SGHRS, CDR2 YFSETQ. The CDR3 sequence is 15 residues long. V gave up 1 base and J gave up 1 base, with 10 bases separating them. This chain's CDR3 is CASSLYQPGTDTQYF. Here the CDR3 DNA reads TGCGCCAGCAGCTTGTATCAGCCTGGCACAGATACGCAGTATTTT. Based on the CDR3 plus reference TRBV5-1 and TRBJ2-3, the full variable domain is KAGVTQTPRYLIKTRGQQVTLSCSPISGHRSVSWYQQTPGQGLQFLFEYFSETQRNKGNFPGRFSGRQFSNSRSEMNVSTLELGDSALYLCASSLYQPGTDTQYFGPGTRLTVL.

The chain combines TRBV28 with TRBJ1-5; 9 bases are shared with TRBD1. CDR1 and CDR2 (germline): MDHEN, SYDVKM. Losses at the gene ends were 4 bases for V and 3 bases for J; bases not matched to a gene: 7. The CDR3 extends over 16 amino acids. CDR3 sequence: CASSSWGQGDNQPQHF. CDR3 in DNA: TGTGCCAGCAGTTCTTGGGGACAGGGTGACAATCAGCCCCAGCATTTT.

The V call is TRBV5-1, the J call TRBJ1-4; D is possibly TRBD1 (5 bases). Germline V lookup: CDR1 SGHRS, CDR2 YFSETQ. The CDR3 is made up of 14 amino acids. The V end lost 4 bases, the J end lost 8 bases, and 15 bases lay between the germline ends. As DNA, the CDR3 is TGCGCCAGCAGCCTCGACAGCGTAGAGGAAAAACTGTTTTTT. Its protein is CASSLDSVEEKLFF.

The genes are TRBV28 and TRBJ2-1, with TRBD1 identical over 8 bases. Germline-derived CDR1 and CDR2 are MDHEN and SYDVKM. The trim removed 3 bases at V and 6 bases at J, leaving 10 bases unmatched. The CDR3 is made up of 16 amino acids. CDR3 sequence (DNA): TGTGCCAGCAGTTTTAACAGGGGGAAGTCCGGCAATGAGCAGTTCTTC. The encoded protein is CASSFNRGKSGNEQFF.

This clone was seen a single time. The CDR3 sequence: CASGAERTTDTQYF. The CDR3, as DNA: TGTGCCTCAGGGGCGGAGAGGACTACAGATACGCAGTATTTT. V and J are TRBV7-9 and TRBJ2-3; TRBD1 might be the D (6 bases). This CDR3 is 14 amino acids long. Trimming left V 11 bases short and J 3 bases short, with 18 bases between. Germline-derived CDR1 and CDR2 are SEHNR and FQNEAQ (reference sequence). Together with reference TRBV7-9 and TRBJ2-3, the CDR3 gives the full variable domain: DTGVSQNPRHKITKRGQNVTFRCDPISEHNRLYWYRQTLGQGPEFLTYFQNEAQLEKSRLLSDRFSAERPKGSFSTLEIQRTEQGDSAMYLCASGAERTTDTQYFGPGTRLTVL.

This clone came up a few times. The CDR3 loop reads CAWSSGLAGVDRGNEQFF. The CDR3, as DNA: TGTGCCTGGAGTTCGGGACTAGCGGGAGTAGATCGAGGCAATGAGCAGTTCTTC. This chain uses TRBV30 with TRBJ2-1; 14 nucleotides match TRBD2. Per germline, CDR1 GTSNPN and CDR2 SVGIG (reference sequence). The CDR3 runs 18 residues. Trimming at V came to 2 bases and at J to 6 bases, leaving 12 bases not matched to a gene.

This clone was seen a handful of times. The rearrangement uses TRBV11-2 and TRBJ2-1, with 10 nucleotides matching TRBD2. Germline loops: CDR1 SGHAT, CDR2 FQNNGV. CDR3 size: 15 residues. The trim removed 5 bases at V and 2 bases at J, leaving 3 bases unmatched. The CDR3 DNA follows: TGTGCCAGCAGCGCTAGCGGGGGCACCTACAATGAGCAGTTCTTC. Translated, it gives CASSASGGTYNEQFF. The full variable domain, its missing parts supplied by reference TRBV11-2 and TRBJ2-1, is EAGVAQSPRYKIIEKRQSVAFWCNPISGHATLYWYQQILGQGPKLLIQFQNNGVVDDSQLPKDRFSAERLKGVDSTLKIQPAKLEDSAVYLCASSASGGTYNEQFFGPGTRLTVL.

The V call is TRBV2, the J call TRBJ1-2, with D maybe TRBD1 (6 bases). Trimming cost V 4 bases and J 6 bases, with 15 bases left between them. This CDR3 has 14 residues. The germline V gene encodes CDR1 SNHLY and CDR2 FYNNEI. The CDR3 spells CASSVSGGANGYTF. CDR3 in DNA: TGTGCCAGCAGTGTTTCCGGGGGCGCCAATGGCTACACCTTC.

The J gene is TRBJ1-4, the V gene TRBV28; D call uncertain. The CDR3 is 11 residues long. CDR1 is MDHEN and CDR2 is SYDVKM in the germline V gene. V lost 8 bases and J lost 10, with 11 bases in between. The CDR3 DNA follows: TGTGCCAGCCTCGGTGATGTAAAACTGTTTTTT. It specifies CASLGDVKLFF.

The gene calls are TRBV5-5 and TRBJ1-5; the D gene is possibly TRBD1 (5 bases). Germline V gives CDR1 SGHKS, CDR2 YYEKEE (reference sequence). Trimming removed 5 bases at V and 3 bases at J, with 12 bases between. CDR3 length equals 14 residues. CDR3 region: CASSPGTDNQPQHF. CDR3 nucleotides: TGTGCCAGCAGTCCCGGGACGGACAATCAGCCCCAGCATTTT.

There are a few counts of this clone. V usage is TRBV7-2 and J usage is TRBJ2-3; D not certain. The length of the CDR3 is 18 residues. The germline V and J ends were trimmed by 1 base and 2 bases, with 19 bases remaining between them. The germline V gene encodes CDR1 SGHTA and CDR2 FQGNSA. The CDR3 is CASSLVGSYVGSTDTQYF. The CDR3 bases are TGTGCCAGCAGCTTAGTGGGCTCTTACGTTGGGTCCACAGATACGCAGTATTTT.

This clone has just a few counts. This sequence joins TRBV6-4 and TRBJ1-2, with 12 bases fitting TRBD1. CDR3 length equals 15 residues. Germline V gives CDR1 MRHNA, CDR2 SNTAGT. The V gene end was trimmed by 3 bases and the J gene end by 8 bases; junction bases not matched to a gene: 7. CDR3 in amino acids: CASSEGDRGRGGYTF. CDR3 coding DNA: TGTGCCAGCAGTGAGGGGGACAGGGGGCGCGGAGGCTACACCTTC.